The 18 T cell receptor beta chains listed next were all sequenced from one sample in a study of cytomegalovirus exposure and HLA in healthy donors. Amplification used 60 Vbeta primers and 13 Jbeta primers. The table came from immunoSEQ multiplex PCR; TCRdb's copy has only in-frame clones and leaves some out. Of fewer than 85,000 clones in the sample, approximately 69% were seen once. Sequenced material: PBMCs. All receptors derive from a man in his forties in good health and CMV-seropositive.

V and J are TRBV7-2 and TRBJ2-2; 12 bases line up with TRBD2. The germline V gene has CDR1 SGHTA and CDR2 FQGNSA. The CDR3 spans 15 residues. V shed 5 bases, J shed 6 bases, and the junction held 4 bases outside the gene matches. The DNA of the CDR3 is TGTGCCAGCAGCGCTAGCGGGAGGGCCCCCGGGGAGCTGTTTTTT. Protein product: CASSASGRAPGELFF.

This sequence joins TRBV9 and TRBJ2-3, with D perhaps matching TRBD2 (6 bases). Germline-derived CDR1 and CDR2 are SGDLS and YYNGEE. The V end lost 3 bases, the J end lost 3 bases, and 14 bases lay between the germline ends. The CDR3 has 15 residues. In DNA form, the CDR3 reads TGTGCCAGCAGCGCCGGGTGGGGAGGAACAGATACGCAGTATTTT. Its translation is CASSAGWGGTDTQYF.

This clone was detected once. The rearrangement joins TRBV5-1 to TRBJ2-7; D possibly corresponds to TRBD1 (6 bases). V lost 4 bases and J lost 6, with 14 bases in between. The V gene's germline CDR1 is SGHRS and CDR2 YFSETQ. The CDR3 is 13 residues long. The CDR3 region is CASSSTGNGEQYF. The DNA of the CDR3 is TGCGCCAGCAGCAGTACAGGGAACGGCGAGCAGTACTTC.

The table lists this clone with a count of one. The chain has TRBV6-1 and TRBJ2-7; 10 nucleotides align to TRBD1. CDR3 length: 15 residues. Per germline, CDR1 MNHNS and CDR2 SASEGT. V lost 4 bases and J lost 9; bases outside the gene matches: 12. CDR3 coding DNA: TGTGCCAGCAGTGGCGCCTGGACAGGGGGTAATGCGCAGTACTTC. This codes for CASSGAWTGGNAQYF.

The chain carries TRBV5-1 and TRBJ2-1, with D perhaps matching TRBD2 (5 bases). The CDR3 extends over 15 amino acids. Germline lookup yields CDR1 SGHRS and CDR2 YFSETQ. V lost 1 base and J lost 5, with 13 bases in between. CDR3 DNA sequence: TGCGCCAGCAGCTTGATGGAGATGGGAGACAATGAGCAGTTCTTC. It specifies CASSLMEMGDNEQFF.

This sequence joins TRBV6-5 and TRBJ1-1; D remains ambiguous. The CDR3 runs to 15 residues. CDR1 is MNHEY and CDR2 is SVGAGI in the germline V gene. V lost 0 bases to trimming and J lost 0 bases, with 8 bases between them. Here the CDR3 reads CASSYSPGMNTEAFF. As DNA, the CDR3 is TGTGCCAGCAGTTACTCGCCAGGAATGAACACTGAAGCTTTCTTT.

The chain carries TRBV5-1 and TRBJ2-5; 7 bases fit TRBD2. This CDR3 region has 15 residues. V lost 0 bases and J lost 2; bases outside the gene matches: 4. Germline loops: CDR1 SGHRS, CDR2 YFSETQ. The CDR3 region is CASSLEAGQQETQYF. Here the CDR3 DNA reads TGCGCCAGCAGCTTGGAAGCGGGGCAACAAGAGACCCAGTACTTC. The variable domain in full, with the rest retrieved from reference TRBV5-1 and TRBJ2-5, is KAGVTQTPRYLIKTRGQQVTLSCSPISGHRSVSWYQQTPGQGLQFLFEYFSETQRNKGNFPGRFSGRQFSNSRSEMNVSTLELGDSALYLCASSLEAGQQETQYFGPGTRLLVL.

The chain joins TRBV6-1 to TRBJ1-5; 7 positions agree with TRBD1. Germline V gene sequence: CDR1 MNHNS, CDR2 SASEGT. V lost 8 bases and J lost 0; bases outside the gene matches: 7. The CDR3 totals 15 residues. The CDR3 here is CASLPGQYSNQPQHF. CDR3 DNA sequence: TGTGCCAGCCTCCCGGGACAGTATAGCAATCAGCCCCAGCATTTT.

CDR3 sequence (DNA): TGCGCCAGCAGCCAAGAGCCGACAGGGCCCACCGGGGAGCTGTTTTTT. Its translation is CASSQEPTGPTGELFF. The V call is TRBV4-3, the J call TRBJ2-2; TRBD1 matches at 7 bases. V dropped 0 bases and J dropped 4; count of bases not matched to a gene: 5. This CDR3 region has 16 residues. Germline V lookup: CDR1 LGHNA, CDR2 YSLEER.

The sample holds one count of this clone. J is TRBJ2-7 and V is TRBV14; weak D call: TRBD2 (5 bases). The CDR3 is made up of 13 amino acids. The germline CDR1 and CDR2 sequences are SGHDN and FVKESK. Trimming shortened V by 0 bases and J by 11 bases, and 14 bases separated the two germline ends. CDR3 protein: CASSQEDGVVEYF. The CDR3 bases are TGTGCCAGCAGCCAAGAAGACGGGGTAGTGGAGTACTTC.

This chain links TRBV30 with TRBJ2-7; D is unclear. CDR1 GTSNPN and CDR2 SVGIG come from the germline V gene (reference sequence). The CDR3 has 11 residues. Trimming removed 0 bases at V and 5 bases at J, with 5 bases between. The CDR3 DNA reads as TGTGCCTGGAGTGTACGAGACGAGCAGTACTTC. It encodes CAWSVRDEQYF.

V gene TRBV6-1 combines with J gene TRBJ2-5; D is uncertain. CDR3 length: 14 residues. V lost 3 bases and J 5 bases, leaving 13 bases between the germline ends. Germline lookup yields CDR1 MNHNS and CDR2 SASEGT. CDR3 coding DNA: TGTGCCAGCAGTGACGACCGCCGCAGGGAGACCCAGTACTTC. Its protein is CASSDDRRRETQYF.

The CDR3 reads CASSEPPRATDTQYF. CDR3 DNA: TGTGCCAGCAGTGAACCCCCCAGGGCTACAGATACGCAGTATTTT. The rearrangement links TRBV2 to TRBJ2-3; D is possibly TRBD1 (5 bases). Germline CDR1 reads SNHLY; CDR2 reads FYNNEI. V dropped 2 bases and J dropped 3 bases, with 12 bases sitting between them. This CDR3 is built from 15 residues.

The V gene is TRBV25-1, the J gene TRBJ2-5; 7 nucleotides match TRBD2. The CDR3 has 15 residues. Germline V gene lookup returns CDR1 MGHDK and CDR2 SYGVNS. The ends lost 4 bases at V and 2 bases at J; junction bases unmatched: 7. This chain's CDR3 is CASSAYPGGQETQYF. As DNA, the CDR3 is TGTGCCAGCAGTGCGTATCCGGGGGGTCAAGAGACCCAGTACTTC. The full variable domain, rest sourced from reference TRBV25-1 and TRBJ2-5, is EADIYQTPRYLVIGTGKKITLECSQTMGHDKMYWYQQDPGMELHLIHYSYGVNSTEKGDLSSESTVSRIRTEHFPLTLESARPSHTSQYLCASSAYPGGQETQYFGPGTRLLVL.

This clone occurred a few times. This chain joins TRBV5-4 and TRBJ2-7; the match to TRBD2 covers 7 bases. The germline CDR1 and CDR2 sequences are SGHNT and YYREEE (reference sequence). CDR3 size: 15 residues. V shed 0 bases, J shed 2 bases, and the junction held 5 bases outside the gene matches. In nucleotides, the CDR3 is TGTGCCAGCAGCTTGGTGGCTAGCGGACCCTACGAGCAGTACTTC. It yields the protein CASSLVASGPYEQYF.

The genes are TRBV12-5 and TRBJ2-1; 12 nucleotides match TRBD2. The CDR3 is 14 residues long. V was pared by 5 bases and J by 8 bases, with 4 bases of the junction left unmatched. Germline lookup yields CDR1 LGHNT and CDR2 FRNRAP. Here the CDR3 reads CASGRTSGTDEQFF. The CDR3 DNA reads as TGTGCTAGTGGTCGGACTAGCGGGACCGATGAGCAGTTCTTC. The full variable domain, completed using reference TRBV12-5 and TRBJ2-1, is DARVTQTPRHKVTEMGQEVTMRCQPILGHNTVFWYRQTMMQGLELLAYFRNRAPLDDSGMPKDRFSAEMPDATLATLKIQPSEPRDSAVYFCASGRTSGTDEQFFGPGTRLTVL.

The V and J genes are TRBV11-2 and TRBJ1-1, with 8 bases matching TRBD1. Trimming removed 1 base from V and 4 bases from J; junction bases left unmatched: 2. Germline lookup yields CDR1 SGHAT and CDR2 FQNNGV. This CDR3 has 14 residues. The CDR3 sequence is CASSLADRGTEAFF. CDR3 in DNA: TGTGCCAGCAGCTTAGCAGACAGGGGCACTGAAGCTTTCTTT.

This chain connects TRBV27 to TRBJ2-7; the D is unclear. From germline, CDR1 is MNHEY and CDR2 SMNVEV (reference sequence). The CDR3 is made up of 11 amino acids. Trimming took off 4 bases at V and 6 bases at J, with 7 bases between the two ends. The CDR3 loop is CASSSLSEQYF. The CDR3 DNA is TGTGCCAGCAGTTCCCTCAGCGAGCAGTACTTC.